These 30 T cell receptor beta chains came from one sample sequenced in a study of CD8+ T cells in alopecia areata (dated by TCRdb to 2017 to 2018). According to the study, the label for this sample's treatment or condition signals: oral pan-JAK inhibitor, 5-10 mg twice daily. Libraries were built with the immunoSEQ multiplex PCR assay. RNA was extracted from all samples and reverse transcribed into cDNA as template for TCR sequencing. TCRdb retrieved this table from immuneACCESS and kept in-frame rearrangements only. Not all clones are present; in checked studies, unresolved V genes account for under half, and no reason is known for the remainder. The sample yields over 85,000 clones; about two thirds were counted once. 15% to 20% of the sample lies in the top ten. Sample: CD8+ T cells sorted from blood, taken at roughly week 45, from a patient treated with tofacitinib. Every receptor here comes from a human donor with alopecia areata.

This clone is judged medium-sized (0.01 to 0.1%). This specimen includes other DNA sequences encoding the same CDR3. The chain recombines TRBV14 with TRBJ2-1; D assignment may be TRBD1 or TRBD2 (5 bases each). Germline assignment: CDR1 SGHDN and CDR2 FVKESK. The CDR3 is 13 residues long. The V end was cut by 4 bases, the J end by 5 bases, with 9 bases between. The CDR3 coding sequence is TGTGCCAGCAGCCCTGGGACCCACAATGAGCAGTTCTTC. Amino acids: CASSPGTHNEQFF. Looking up the rest from reference TRBV14 and TRBJ2-1 gives the full variable domain: EAGVTQFPSHSVIEKGQTVTLRCDPISGHDNLYWYRRVMGKEIKFLLHFVKESKQDESGMPNNRFLAERTGGTYSTLKVQPAELEDSGVYFCASSPGTHNEQFFGPGTRLTVL.

About this clone itself: A read error may produce the germline difference seen at one junction end. The V and J genes are TRBV29-1 and TRBJ1-1; TRBD1 matches 10 bases. The CDR3 is made up of 14 amino acids. Germline lookup yields CDR1 SQVTM and CDR2 ANQGSEA. As DNA, the CDR3 is TGCAGCGTTCCTGATGGGGACAGGGGCGACCCTTCCACCTTT. This sequence encodes CSVPDGDRGDPSTF.

The chain employs TRBV30 and TRBJ2-7; D remains unclear. The CDR3 consists of 11 residues. Germline values: CDR1 GTSNPN, CDR2 SVGIG (reference sequence). The V and J ends lost 4 bases and 1 base respectively, with 5 bases between them. In DNA, the CDR3 is TGTGCCTGGACTTCGTCCTACGAGCAGTACTTC. Translating it yields CAWTSSYEQYF.

The table lists this clone with a count of one. The chain uses TRBV6-5 and TRBJ2-3; D unresolved. Trimming pared 3 bases from V and 6 bases from J, leaving 10 bases between. CDR1 and CDR2 (germline): MNHEY, SVGAGI. The CDR3 totals 13 residues. CDR3 nucleotides: TGTGCCAGCAGTTATGGCCTACGGGATACGCAGTATTTT. Translating it yields CASSYGLRDTQYF.

This rearrangement joins TRBV4-3 to TRBJ1-5; possibly TRBD1 for D (5 bases). This CDR3 comprises 15 residues. The V gene's germline CDR1 is LGHNA and CDR2 YSLEER. V was pared by 1 base and J by 1 base, with 8 bases between. The CDR3 is CASSQAAGSNQPQHF. CDR3 DNA: TGCGCCAGCAGCCAAGCGGCAGGGAGCAATCAGCCCCAGCATTTT.

The chain links TRBV6-5 to TRBJ2-7, with D uncertain. V was pared by 5 bases and J by 6 bases, with 14 bases between. Germline V lookup: CDR1 MNHEY, CDR2 SVGAGI. The CDR3 is 13 amino acids. CDR3 in DNA: TGTGCCAGCAGTCCGGGCGTTGTCCGCGAGCAGTACTTC. It translates to CASSPGVVREQYF.

The rearrangement uses TRBV11-2 and TRBJ2-5; unclear D gene. The length of the CDR3 is 14 residues. V was pared by 1 base and J by 4 bases, with 10 bases between. Looked up from germline, CDR1 is SGHAT and CDR2 is FQNNGV. The CDR3 here is CASSLVEALETQYF. The CDR3 DNA reads as TGTGCCAGCAGCTTAGTTGAGGCACTAGAGACCCAGTACTTC.

The V and J genes are TRBV7-9 and TRBJ1-1, with TRBD1 matching 8 bases. The germline gives CDR1 SEHNR, CDR2 FQNEAQ (reference sequence). With V trimmed by 5 bases and J by 0 bases, 5 bases remained unmatched. The CDR3 spans 15 residues. The CDR3 DNA reads as TGTGCCAGCAGCGTCGGACAGGGCATGAACACTGAAGCTTTCTTT. Translating gives CASSVGQGMNTEAFF.

The V call is TRBV6-1, the J call TRBJ2-3; 10 nucleotides align to TRBD2. The CDR3 length is 18 residues. With 1 base clipped from V and 0 bases from J, the junction kept 7 bases outside the gene matches. Looked up from germline, CDR1 is MNHNS and CDR2 is SASEGT. The CDR3: CASSEGAGGVLSTDTQYF. CDR3 bases: TGTGCCAGCAGTGAAGGAGCGGGGGGGGTCCTTAGCACAGATACGCAGTATTTT.

The rearrangement uses TRBV11-3 and TRBJ2-7, with D tentatively TRBD1 (6 bases). V lost 5 bases to trimming and J lost 6 bases, with 17 bases between them. The CDR3 extends over 14 amino acids. Germline CDR1 reads SGHNT; CDR2 reads YENEEA. CDR3 nucleotide sequence: TGTGCCAGCAGCCCTGCCTGGACAGCTACCGAGCAGTACTTC. As protein: CASSPAWTATEQYF.

Regarding this clone: The conserved closing phenylalanine or tryptophan is absent in this CDR3, likely reflecting a read error. The chain carries TRBV27 and TRBJ1-1, with 8 bases lining up with TRBD1. The trim removed 2 bases at V and 10 bases at J, leaving 3 bases unmatched. The germline CDR1 and CDR2 sequences are MNHEY and SMNVEV (reference sequence). This CDR3 has 12 residues. CDR3 coding DNA: TGTGCCAGCAGTTTAGTTACAGGGGGAGCTTTCTCT. It is translated as CASSLVTGGAFS.

In this sample, this clone turned up a few times. This rearrangement joins TRBV29-1 to TRBJ1-1, with 7 bases lining up with TRBD1. The V and J ends lost 8 bases and 5 bases, in that order; junction bases with no gene match: 20. This CDR3 has 16 amino acids. From germline, CDR1 is SQVTM and CDR2 ANQGSEA. The CDR3, as DNA: TGCAGCCTTCCTGCATCCGGGACAGATGGTCGGACTGAAGCTTTCTTT. Its translation: CSLPASGTDGRTEAFF.

The rearrangement uses TRBV11-3 and TRBJ2-3; D gene ambiguous. The CDR3 is 15 amino acids. V was trimmed by 4 bases and J by 0 bases, leaving 11 bases between them. Germline CDR1 is SGHNT and CDR2 is YENEEA. The CDR3 DNA is TGTGCCAGCAGCTCAGGCAGTGCTAGCACAGATACGCAGTATTTT. Translating it yields CASSSGSASTDTQYF.

This chain joins TRBV5-1 and TRBJ1-2; perhaps TRBD1 as D (5 bases). V lost 1 base and J 8 bases, leaving 21 bases between the germline ends. Looked up from germline, CDR1 is SGHRS and CDR2 is YFSETQ. This CDR3 has 16 residues. CDR3 amino acids: CASSLWLRDQEYGYTF. The CDR3 DNA sequence: TGCGCCAGCAGCTTGTGGTTAAGGGACCAGGAGTACGGCTACACCTTC. The full variable domain, completed using reference TRBV5-1 and TRBJ1-2, is KAGVTQTPRYLIKTRGQQVTLSCSPISGHRSVSWYQQTPGQGLQFLFEYFSETQRNKGNFPGRFSGRQFSNSRSEMNVSTLELGDSALYLCASSLWLRDQEYGYTFGSGTRLTVV.

The chain is built from TRBV29-1 and TRBJ2-3, with 9 bases lining up with TRBD2. The CDR3 extends over 17 amino acids. J gave up 0 bases and V 7 bases, and 14 bases lay outside the gene matches. Germline V gene data show CDR1 as SQVTM and CDR2 as ANQGSEA. The CDR3 spells CSALAGASSSSTDTQYF. The CDR3, as DNA: TGCAGCGCTTTAGCGGGGGCCTCCTCTTCTAGCACAGATACGCAGTATTTT.

This clone was seen many times. This chain links TRBV6-4 with TRBJ2-6; D is unclear. This CDR3 has 15 amino acids. Trimming took off 0 bases at V and 0 bases at J, with 3 bases between the two ends. Germline V gene data show CDR1 as MRHNA and CDR2 as SNTAGT. The CDR3 bases are TGTGCCAGCAGTGACTCACTCTCTGGGGCCAACGTCCTGACTTTC. This translates into CASSDSLSGANVLTF.

V gene TRBV29-1 combines with J gene TRBJ1-2; D possibly corresponds to TRBD1 (6 bases). The V gene's germline CDR1 is SQVTM and CDR2 ANQGSEA. The V end was cut by 2 bases, the J end by 6 bases, with 19 bases between. The CDR3 has 15 amino acids. The CDR3 region has the DNA TGCAGCGTTGAAAGTATGACAGGCATTTCCAATGGCTACACCTTC. It yields the protein CSVESMTGISNGYTF.

The chain combines TRBV4-3 with TRBJ2-1, with 7 bases matching TRBD2. J gave up 6 bases and V 3 bases, and 5 bases lay outside the gene matches. This CDR3 has 14 residues. CDR1 is LGHNA, CDR2 YSLEER, per germline. The CDR3 spells CASSHTGTINEQFF. CDR3 sequence (DNA): TGCGCCAGCAGCCATACCGGGACTATCAATGAGCAGTTCTTC.

This clone was seen a handful of times. V is TRBV29-1 and J is TRBJ1-2; D perhaps matches TRBD1 (6 bases). This CDR3 has 16 amino acids. CDR1 is SQVTM and CDR2 is ANQGSEA in the germline V gene. V lost 0 bases and J lost 4, with 18 bases in between. The CDR3 reads CSVEDEWPGAGYGYTF. The CDR3 nucleotides read TGCAGCGTTGAAGATGAGTGGCCGGGGGCTGGCTATGGCTACACCTTC.

The V gene is TRBV14, the J gene TRBJ1-1; no reliable D call. V lost 4 bases to trimming and J lost 4 bases, with 13 bases between them. The germline V gene has CDR1 SGHDN and CDR2 FVKESK. The CDR3 has 14 amino acids. The CDR3 loop reads CASSLLERATEAFF. CDR3 bases: TGTGCCAGCAGCCTCCTTGAACGGGCCACTGAAGCTTTCTTT.

The chain combines TRBV4-2 with TRBJ2-3, with D unclear. The CDR3 covers 14 residues. Germline lookup yields CDR1 LGHNA and CDR2 YNFKEQ. V was pared by 4 bases and J by 6 bases, with 14 bases between. CDR3 nucleotides: TGTGCCAGCAGCCCAAGCGCCTCCCCCGATACGCAGTATTTT. Translated: CASSPSASPDTQYF.

The chain employs TRBV27 and TRBJ2-3; TRBD1 aligns across 7 bases. The CDR3 length is 14 residues. The trim removed 2 bases at V and 6 bases at J, leaving 5 bases unmatched. Germline assignment: CDR1 MNHEY and CDR2 SMNVEV (reference sequence). CDR3 amino acids: CASSLTGAQDTQYF. CDR3 sequence (DNA): TGTGCCAGCAGTTTAACAGGGGCTCAGGATACGCAGTATTTT.

V gene TRBV19 combines with J gene TRBJ1-1; TRBD1 aligns across 9 bases. With 5 bases clipped from V and 4 bases from J, the junction kept 5 bases outside the gene matches. The CDR3 spans 14 residues. CDR1 and CDR2 from the germline V gene are LNHDA and SQIVND (reference sequence). The CDR3 sequence: CASSERTGVTEAFF. Written as DNA, the CDR3 is TGTGCCAGTAGTGAGCGGACAGGGGTCACTGAAGCTTTCTTT.

The table lists this clone with a count of one. The chain combines TRBV11-2 with TRBJ2-1, with D unclear. Trimming cost V 1 base and J 0 bases, with 13 bases left between them. The germline V gene encodes CDR1 SGHAT and CDR2 FQNNGV. The CDR3 runs 17 residues. Here the CDR3 reads CASSLGAQVPSYNEQFF. The DNA for the CDR3 is TGTGCCAGCAGCTTAGGGGCTCAGGTCCCCTCCTACAATGAGCAGTTCTTC.

The genes are TRBV27 and TRBJ1-2, with 8 bases fitting TRBD1. The CDR3 covers 16 residues. Germline V gene data show CDR1 as MNHEY and CDR2 as SMNVEV (reference sequence). V dropped 0 bases and J dropped 4; count of bases not matched to a gene: 7. The CDR3 DNA follows: TGTGCCAGCAGTTTATCGATCGGGGACAGGTTCTATGGCTACACCTTC. Protein sequence: CASSLSIGDRFYGYTF.

This clone came up once. The rearrangement links TRBV5-6 to TRBJ2-1; TRBD1 matches at 9 bases. Germline CDR1 is SGHDT and CDR2 is YYEEEE. Trimming removed 1 base from V and 7 bases from J; junction bases left unmatched: 6. This CDR3 contains 15 residues. CDR3 nucleotides: TGTGCCAGCAGCTTGTTTGGGACAGGGATAAATGAGCAGTTCTTC. Its translation: CASSLFGTGINEQFF.

This chain connects TRBV5-1 to TRBJ2-1, with a tentative D call TRBD1 (5 bases). V was trimmed by 1 base and J by 7 bases, leaving 15 bases between them. The CDR3 has 15 residues. Per germline, CDR1 SGHRS and CDR2 YFSETQ. CDR3 amino acids: CASSLYSGAGNEQFF. The CDR3 nucleotides are TGCGCCAGCAGCTTGTATAGTGGGGCCGGAAATGAGCAGTTCTTC.

The chain has TRBV29-1 and TRBJ1-2; the D is unclear. Germline V lookup: CDR1 SQVTM, CDR2 ANQGSEA. Trimming removed 6 bases from V and 5 bases from J, with 10 bases in between. The CDR3 consists of 11 residues. CDR3 amino acids: CSVRGFYGYTF. CDR3 DNA: TGCAGCGTCCGGGGATTTTATGGCTACACCTTC. Combining the CDR3 with reference TRBV29-1 and TRBJ1-2 gives the whole variable domain SAVISQKPSRDICQRGTSLTIQCQVDSQVTMMFWYRQQPGQSLTLIATANQGSEATYESGFVIDKFPISRPNLTFSTLTVSNMSPEDSSIYLCSVRGFYGYTFGSGTRLTVV.

This clone was recorded once. The V gene is TRBV2, the J gene TRBJ2-1; 9 bases are shared with TRBD1. CDR3 length equals 14 residues. CDR1 is SNHLY and CDR2 is FYNNEI in the germline V gene. J lost 8 bases, V lost 8 bases, and 10 bases had no gene match. The CDR3 DNA follows: TGTGCCAGCGTCCCGGGACAGGGTCACGATGAGCAGTTCTTC. Protein: CASVPGQGHDEQFF.

V and J are TRBV9 and TRBJ1-5, with D uncertain. Germline V gene sequence: CDR1 SGDLS, CDR2 YYNGEE. V dropped 4 bases and J dropped 7 bases, with 18 bases sitting between them. The CDR3 consists of 15 residues. The CDR3 DNA is TGTGCCAGCAGCCCCGGAGGTGGGTTGGGGCAGCCCCAGCATTTT. Translation: CASSPGGGLGQPQHF.